The clone carrying this T cell receptor (beta chain) was detected only a few times. Losses at the gene ends were 7 bases for V and 0 bases for J; bases not matched to a gene: 3. The CDR3 extends over 14 amino acids. Germline CDR1 MNHNY, CDR2 SVGAGI (reference sequence). Time point: neoterminal ileum biopsy at postoperative endoscopy, about 6 months after surgery. The sample originates from a study of T cell repertoires in ileal Crohn's disease. This table comes from immunoSEQ multiplex PCR, and its TCRdb copy is limited to in-frame clones, with some not included. The table lists some 9,200 clones, 79% of them singletons.

The rearrangement links TRBV6-6 to TRBJ2-7, with TRBD1 matching over 10 bases. This TCR came from an adult with Crohn's disease. Sequencing input: ileal tissue. The CDR3 sequence is CASTWTGGSYEQYF. Here the CDR3 DNA reads TGTGCCAGCACCTGGACAGGGGGCTCCTACGAGCAGTACTTC.